This T cell receptor beta chain comes out of a study of CD8 T cells in ankylosing spondylitis. TCRdb independently ran MiXCR on the 5' RACE reads; one entry per CDR3 protein. The sample holds around 320,000 distinct CDR3 sequences; less than 25% are singletons and the top ten take roughly 3.4%. This clonotype was picked up a small number of times. The sample taken for sequencing was blood, either unsorted or a sorted T cell fraction (not recorded which). The sequence derives from a female donor with ankylosing spondylitis or in good health (not recorded which).

The CDR3, as DNA: TGTGCCAGCAGATCCCAGTACTTC. The encoded protein is CASRSQYF. V gene TRBV6-5 combines with J gene TRBJ2-5; D unclear. V dropped 6 bases and J dropped 9 bases, with 2 bases sitting between them. The CDR3 has 8 residues. Germline loops: CDR1 MNHEY, CDR2 SVGAGI.